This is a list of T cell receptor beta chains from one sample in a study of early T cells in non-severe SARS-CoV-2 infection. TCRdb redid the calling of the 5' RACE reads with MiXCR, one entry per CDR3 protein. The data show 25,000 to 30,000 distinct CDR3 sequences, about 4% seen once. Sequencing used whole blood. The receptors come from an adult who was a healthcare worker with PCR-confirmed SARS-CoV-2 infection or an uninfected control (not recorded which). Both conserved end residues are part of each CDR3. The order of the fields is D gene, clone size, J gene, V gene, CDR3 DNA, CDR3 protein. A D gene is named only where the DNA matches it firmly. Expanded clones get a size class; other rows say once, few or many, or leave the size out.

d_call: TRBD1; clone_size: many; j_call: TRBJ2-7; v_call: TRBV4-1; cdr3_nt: TGCGCCAGCAGCCACAGGACAGGGCTCTACGAGCAGTACTTC; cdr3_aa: CASSHRTGLYEQYF
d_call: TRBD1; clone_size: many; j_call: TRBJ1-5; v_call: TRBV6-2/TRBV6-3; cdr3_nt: TGTGCCAGCAGGCGACCGACAGGGGAGAATCAGCCCCAGCATTTT; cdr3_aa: CASRRPTGENQPQHF
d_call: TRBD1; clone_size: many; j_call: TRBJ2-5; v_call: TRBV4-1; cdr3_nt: TGCGCCAGCAGCCAAGATGCCGCCGACAGGGACGGTAAAGAGACCCAGTACTTC; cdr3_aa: CASSQDAADRDGKETQYF
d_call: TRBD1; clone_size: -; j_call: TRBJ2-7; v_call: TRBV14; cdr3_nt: TGTGCCAGCAGCCCCCGGACAGGGACGGGAGAGCAGTACTTC; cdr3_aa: CASSPRTGTGEQYF
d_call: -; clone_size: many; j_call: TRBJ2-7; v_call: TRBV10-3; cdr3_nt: TGTGCCATCAGGAATTCCCCCTACGAGCAGTACTTC; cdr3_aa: CAIRNSPYEQYF
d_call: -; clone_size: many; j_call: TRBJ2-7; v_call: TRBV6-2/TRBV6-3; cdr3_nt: TGTGCCAGCAGTTACGCGACTCTTCGAGAGCAGTACTTC; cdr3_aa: CASSYATLREQYF
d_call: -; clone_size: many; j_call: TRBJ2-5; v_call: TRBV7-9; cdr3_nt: TGTGCCAGCAGCTTAGACGGTGGCATCTTGGCCCAGTACTTC; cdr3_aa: CASSLDGGILAQYF
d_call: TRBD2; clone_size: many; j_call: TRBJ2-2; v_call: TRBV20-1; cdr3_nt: TGCAGTGCTAGAGGACCTAGCGGGATTAACACCGGGGAGCTGTTTTTT; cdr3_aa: CSARGPSGINTGELFF
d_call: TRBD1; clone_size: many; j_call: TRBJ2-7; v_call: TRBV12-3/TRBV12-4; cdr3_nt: TGTGCCAGCAGTCCTAGACAGGGGGCATGGCAGTACTTC; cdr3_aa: CASSPRQGAWQYF
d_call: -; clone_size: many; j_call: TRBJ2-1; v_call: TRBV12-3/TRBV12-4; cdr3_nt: TGTGCCAGCAATCCAAACCCGGGCGATGAGCAGTTCTTC; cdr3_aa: CASNPNPGDEQFF
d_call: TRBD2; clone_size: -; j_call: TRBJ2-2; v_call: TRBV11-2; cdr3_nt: TGTGCCAGCGGACTAGCGGGCCCCGGGGAGCTGTTTTTT; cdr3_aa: CASGLAGPGELFF
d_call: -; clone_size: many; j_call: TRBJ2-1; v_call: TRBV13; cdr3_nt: TGTGCCAGCAGCTTTAGGCCGGGAGAATGGGAGCAGTTCTTC; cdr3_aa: CASSFRPGEWEQFF
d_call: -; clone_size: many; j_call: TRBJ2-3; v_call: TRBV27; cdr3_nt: TGTGCCAGCAGTTTATTGACAGGAAGGTTGCAGTATTTT; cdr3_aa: CASSLLTGRLQYF
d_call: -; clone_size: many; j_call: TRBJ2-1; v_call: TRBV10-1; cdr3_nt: TGCGCCAGCAGTGTCCCAGGGAGGAATGAGCAGTTCTTC; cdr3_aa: CASSVPGRNEQFF
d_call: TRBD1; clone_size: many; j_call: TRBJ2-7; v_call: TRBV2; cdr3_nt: TGTGCCAGCACCCCGAAGGGACAGCTCTACGAGCAGTACTTC; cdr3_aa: CASTPKGQLYEQYF
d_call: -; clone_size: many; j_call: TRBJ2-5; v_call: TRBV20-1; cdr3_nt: TGCAGTGCAACCGGGCCGCGGGGAGAGACCCAGTACTTC; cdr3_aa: CSATGPRGETQYF
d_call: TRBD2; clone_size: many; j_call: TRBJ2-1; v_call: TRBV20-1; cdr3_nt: TGCAGTGCTAGGCGGACTAGCGGGAGGGCCAGCTCCTACAATGAGCAGTTCTTC; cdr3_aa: CSARRTSGRASSYNEQFF
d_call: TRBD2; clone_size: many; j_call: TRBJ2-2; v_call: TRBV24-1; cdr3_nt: TGTGCCACCGCCCGGACTAGCGGGAACACCGGGGAGCTGTTTTTT; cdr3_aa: CATARTSGNTGELFF
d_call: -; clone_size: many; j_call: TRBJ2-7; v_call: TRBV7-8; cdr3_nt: TGTGCCAGCAGCGGGGACTTTTACGAGCAGTACTTC; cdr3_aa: CASSGDFYEQYF
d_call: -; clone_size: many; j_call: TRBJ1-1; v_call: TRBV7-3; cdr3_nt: TGTGCCAGCAGCTTATCCCCGGCTATGAACACTGAAGCTTTCTTT; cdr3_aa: CASSLSPAMNTEAFF
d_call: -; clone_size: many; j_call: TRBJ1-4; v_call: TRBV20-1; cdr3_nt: TGCAGTGCTAGTCCAGACGGACGTAATGAAAAACTGTTTTTT; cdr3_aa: CSASPDGRNEKLFF
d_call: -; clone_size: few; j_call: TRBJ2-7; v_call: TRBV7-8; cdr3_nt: TGTGCCAGCAGCCCCAGGACAGAAGCCTCCTACGAGCAGTACTTC; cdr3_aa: CASSPRTEASYEQYF
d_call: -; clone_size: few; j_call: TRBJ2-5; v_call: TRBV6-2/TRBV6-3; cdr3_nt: TGTGCCAGCAGTTACTCGACAGGCCATGCGGAGACCCAGTACTTC; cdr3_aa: CASSYSTGHAETQYF
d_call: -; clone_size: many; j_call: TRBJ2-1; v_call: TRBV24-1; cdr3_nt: TGTGCCACCAGTGATTTGCAGGAGGATTACAATGAGCAGTTCTTC; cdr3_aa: CATSDLQEDYNEQFF
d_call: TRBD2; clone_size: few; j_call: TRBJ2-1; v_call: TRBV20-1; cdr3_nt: TGCAGTGGAGATCCGGCGGGAGGCTCAGTCTGGGAGCAGTTCTTC; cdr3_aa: CSGDPAGGSVWEQFF
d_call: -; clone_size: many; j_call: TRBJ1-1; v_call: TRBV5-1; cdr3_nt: TGCGCCAGCAGCTTGGACAGCAAGAACACTGAAGCTTTCTTT; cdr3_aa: CASSLDSKNTEAFF
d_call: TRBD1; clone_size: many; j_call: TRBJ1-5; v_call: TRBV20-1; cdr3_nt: TGCAGCCTCGACAGGGGTGTCAATCAGCCCCAGCATTTT; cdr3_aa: CSLDRGVNQPQHF
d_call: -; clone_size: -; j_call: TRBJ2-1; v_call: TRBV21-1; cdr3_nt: TGTGCCAGCAGCAAAGAGCGGGGAGAAAACGGTGAGCAGTTCTTC; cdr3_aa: CASSKERGENGEQFF